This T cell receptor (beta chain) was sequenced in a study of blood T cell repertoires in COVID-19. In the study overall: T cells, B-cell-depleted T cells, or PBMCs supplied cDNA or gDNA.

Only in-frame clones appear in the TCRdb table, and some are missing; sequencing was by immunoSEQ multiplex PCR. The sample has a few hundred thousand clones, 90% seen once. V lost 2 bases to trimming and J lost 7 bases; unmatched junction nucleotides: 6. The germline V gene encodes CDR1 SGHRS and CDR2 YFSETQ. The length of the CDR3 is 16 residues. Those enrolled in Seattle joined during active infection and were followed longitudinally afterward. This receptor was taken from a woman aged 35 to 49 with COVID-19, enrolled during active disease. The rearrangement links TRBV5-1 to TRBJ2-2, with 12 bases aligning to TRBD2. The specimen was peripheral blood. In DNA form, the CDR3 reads TGCGCCAGCAGCTTCCAGACTAGCGGGAGTATCGGGGAGCTGTTTTTT. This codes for CASSFQTSGSIGELFF.